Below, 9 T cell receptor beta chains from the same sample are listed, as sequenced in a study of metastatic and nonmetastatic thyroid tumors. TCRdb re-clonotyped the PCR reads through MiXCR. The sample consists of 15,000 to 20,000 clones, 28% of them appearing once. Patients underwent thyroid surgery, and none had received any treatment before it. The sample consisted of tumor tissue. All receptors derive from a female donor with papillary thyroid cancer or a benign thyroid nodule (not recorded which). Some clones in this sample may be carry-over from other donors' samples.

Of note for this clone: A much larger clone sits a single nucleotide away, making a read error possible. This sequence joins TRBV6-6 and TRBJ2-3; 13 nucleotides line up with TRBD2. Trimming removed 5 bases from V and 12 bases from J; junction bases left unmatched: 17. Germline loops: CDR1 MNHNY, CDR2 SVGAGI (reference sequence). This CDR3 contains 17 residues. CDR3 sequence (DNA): TGTGCCAGCAGTCGGACTAGCGGGGGCGCGCAAATGGGAGCACAGTATTTT. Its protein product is CASSRTSGGAQMGAQYF.

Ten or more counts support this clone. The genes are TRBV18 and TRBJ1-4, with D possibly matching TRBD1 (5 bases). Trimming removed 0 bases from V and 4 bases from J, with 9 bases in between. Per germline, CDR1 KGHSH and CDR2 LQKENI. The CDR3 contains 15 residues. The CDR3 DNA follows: TGTGCCAGCTCACCACCGTCTCAGGGTAATGAAAAACTGTTTTTT. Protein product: CASSPPSQGNEKLFF.

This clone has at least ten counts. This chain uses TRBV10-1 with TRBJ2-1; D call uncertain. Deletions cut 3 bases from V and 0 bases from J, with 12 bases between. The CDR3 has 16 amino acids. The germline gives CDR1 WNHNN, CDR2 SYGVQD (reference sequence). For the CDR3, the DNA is TGCGCCAGCAGTGATCATACGAGGAGCTCCTACAATGAGCAGTTCTTC. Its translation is CASSDHTRSSYNEQFF.

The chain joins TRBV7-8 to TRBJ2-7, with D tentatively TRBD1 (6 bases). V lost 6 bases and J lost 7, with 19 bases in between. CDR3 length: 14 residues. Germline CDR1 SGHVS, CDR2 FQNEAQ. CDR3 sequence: CASRRQAAVREQYF. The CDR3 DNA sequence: TGTGCCAGCAGACGACAGGCGGCGGTGAGGGAGCAGTACTTC.

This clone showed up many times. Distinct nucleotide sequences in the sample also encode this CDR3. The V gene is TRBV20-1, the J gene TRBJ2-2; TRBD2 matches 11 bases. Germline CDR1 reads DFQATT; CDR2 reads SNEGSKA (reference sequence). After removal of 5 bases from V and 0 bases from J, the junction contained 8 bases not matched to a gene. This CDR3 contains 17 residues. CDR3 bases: TGCAGTGCTGACGGACTAGCGGGCCCGTCGAACACCGGGGAGCTGTTTTTT. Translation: CSADGLAGPSNTGELFF.

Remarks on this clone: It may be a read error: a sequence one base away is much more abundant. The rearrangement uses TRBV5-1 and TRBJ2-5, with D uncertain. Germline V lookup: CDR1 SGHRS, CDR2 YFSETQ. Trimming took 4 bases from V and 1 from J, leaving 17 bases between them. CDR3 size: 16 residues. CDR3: CASSPQMSEVQETQYF. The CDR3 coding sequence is TGCGCCAGCAGCCCCCAGATGTCCGAAGTCCAAGAGACCCAGTACTTC.

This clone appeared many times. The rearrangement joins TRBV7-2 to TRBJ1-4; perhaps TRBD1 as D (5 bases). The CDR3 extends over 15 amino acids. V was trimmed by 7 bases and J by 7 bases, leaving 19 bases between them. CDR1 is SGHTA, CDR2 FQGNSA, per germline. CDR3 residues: CASTASGLGSEKLFF. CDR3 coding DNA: TGTGCCAGCACCGCGTCAGGGCTAGGGTCTGAAAAACTGTTTTTT.

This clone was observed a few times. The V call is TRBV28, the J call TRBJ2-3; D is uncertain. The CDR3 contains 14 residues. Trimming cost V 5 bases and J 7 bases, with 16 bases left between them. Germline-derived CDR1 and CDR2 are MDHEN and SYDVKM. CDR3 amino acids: CASSAAYHQYTQYF. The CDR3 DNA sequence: TGTGCCAGCAGTGCCGCCTACCATCAGTATACGCAGTATTTT.

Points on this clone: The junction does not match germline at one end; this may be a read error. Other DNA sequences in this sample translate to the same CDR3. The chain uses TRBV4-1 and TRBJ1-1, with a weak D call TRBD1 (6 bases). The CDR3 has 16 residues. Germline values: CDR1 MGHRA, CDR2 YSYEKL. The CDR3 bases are TGTGCCAGCAGCCAACAGGGTTGGGGTCTGAACACTGAAGCTTTCTTT. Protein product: CASSQQGWGLNTEAFF.